Listed here is a single TCR beta chain. This sample was taken from a study of blood T cell repertoires in COVID-19. Seattle researchers signed up patients amid active infection and tracked them longitudinally. Only in-frame clones appear in the TCRdb table, and some are missing; sequencing was by immunoSEQ multiplex PCR. Of under 450,000 clones listed, about 88% are singletons. V lost 3 bases and J 7 bases, leaving 13 bases between the germline ends. The CDR3 is 15 amino acids. Germline V gene sequence: CDR1 ENHRY, CDR2 SYGVKD. Sequencing was carried out using peripheral blood. The chain carries TRBV10-3 and TRBJ1-6; possible D gene TRBD1, 6 bases. The TCR sequence derives from a woman in her sixties with COVID-19, enrolled during active disease. The CDR3 DNA reads TGTGCCATCAGTGATTGGCAAACAGGGAATTCACCCCTCCACTTT. Its protein is CAISDWQTGNSPLHF.